This T cell receptor beta chain was recovered during a study of vaccination and CD4 T cells after COVID-19. Study-level background: The convalescents, six males and four females, included two who were Hispanic. Overlapping SARS-CoV-2, HCoV-NL63, HCoV-OC43 and HCoV-229E spike peptides stimulated the cells.

Cultured CD4+ T cells had their DNA profiled by the Oncomine TCR Beta short-read assay. One entry per CDR3 protein, called by TCRdb with MiXCR from the PCR reads. The sample contains more than 20,000 distinct CDR3 sequences, approximately 30% of which appear only once. This clonotype came up a few times. Its antigen is not identified. As to time point: late sampling 161 to 241 days after vaccination in a few convalescent patients. As for treatment: 10-day PBMC culture with coronavirus spike peptide pools or control peptides (ViraFEST assay). TCR sequencing followed the expansion of antigen-specific T cells with peptide pools in ViraFEST. Half-medium changes with fresh IL-2 medium occurred on days 3 and 7. The starting material was CD4+ T cells from blood, cultured in vitro, obtained about 7 months after SARS-CoV-2 vaccination. The TCR sequence derives from a human donor who had recovered from COVID-19.

The CDR3 loop reads CASSQGQGGETQYF. The CDR3 nucleotides are TGCGCCAGCAGCCAAGGACAGGGTGGAGAGACCCAGTACTTC. The chain uses TRBV4-1 and TRBJ2-5, with 7 positions matching TRBD1. The CDR3 spans 14 residues. From germline, CDR1 is MGHRA and CDR2 YSYEKL. Trimming cost V 1 base and J 4 bases; bases outside gene matches: 3.